The source of this T cell receptor (beta chain) is a study of T cell changes during pregnancy in multiple sclerosis. Libraries were prepared by immunoSEQ multiplex PCR; TCRdb keeps only in-frame clonotypes and omits some of them. The data show fewer than 20,000 clones, with 89% seen just once and about 7.5% held by the top ten. Trimming removed 3 bases from V and 5 bases from J, with 7 bases in between. The CDR3 has 12 residues. CDR1 is MDHEN and CDR2 is SYDVKM in the germline V gene. The receptor was isolated from a female donor in good health, enrolled as a control in a pregnancy study. V and J are TRBV28 and TRBJ1-1; D remains unclear. The sequencing used CD8+ T cells from peripheral blood mononuclear cells, collected in the second trimester of pregnancy. As DNA, the CDR3 is TGTGCCAGCAGTTTTTTTGAGACTGAAGCTTTCTTT. Translation gives CASSFFETEAFF.